Below are 13 T cell receptor beta chains sequenced from a single sample in a study of blood T cell repertoires in COVID-19. Method: immunoSEQ multiplex PCR; TCRdb's copy keeps in-frame clones and lacks some. The table includes roughly 100,000 clones, more than 85% detected once. Sequencing input: peripheral blood. Receptors were obtained from a human donor in a cohort sampled during active COVID-19.

The rearrangement links TRBV28 to TRBJ2-1; D gene unclear. The CDR3 consists of 13 residues. Trimming took 6 bases from V and 10 from J, leaving 16 bases between them. Germline V CDR1 and CDR2: MDHEN, SYDVKM. The CDR3 DNA sequence: TGTGCCAGCAGCCCCAGCCCTTTCGGGGAGCAGTTCTTC. Its protein product is CASSPSPFGEQFF.

This chain links TRBV12-2 with TRBJ1-2; the DNA was not compared with TRBD1, the D call given in the table. TRBV12-2 is a pseudogene segment. The CDR3 consists of 18 residues. The CDR3 DNA is TGTGCAAGTCGCTTACCCCAGGACCGACAGGGGGCTTACTATGGCTACACCTTC. It encodes CASRLPQDRQGAYYGYTF.

The rearrangement links TRBV28 to TRBJ2-7; possibly TRBD1 for D (7 bases). The V gene's germline CDR1 is MDHEN and CDR2 SYDVKM. Deletions cut 7 bases from V and 2 bases from J, with 15 bases between. The CDR3 is made up of 14 amino acids. DNA for the CDR3: TGTGCCAGCAAGCTCAGGGGGGCCGCCTACGAGCAGTACTTC. This gives the protein CASKLRGAAYEQYF.

J is TRBJ1-4 and V is TRBV23-1, with TRBD1 matching over 9 bases. TRBV23-1 is treated as an ORF (open reading frame) with a function not yet certain. The CDR3 covers 14 residues. Germline trimming cut 5 bases from V and 9 bases from J; bases unmatched to any gene: 7. The CDR3 DNA reads as TGCGCCAGCAGTAGGGGACAGGGAGGAAAAAAACTGTTTTTT. Its protein is CASSRGQGGKKLFF.

The chain joins TRBV7-3 to TRBJ2-2; D unclear. Trimming stripped 5 bases from V and 3 bases from J, with 4 bases between. Germline assignment: CDR1 SGHTA and CDR2 FQGTGA. This CDR3 region has 12 residues. The CDR3: CASSPYTGELFF. For the CDR3, the DNA is TGTGCCAGCAGCCCATACACCGGGGAGCTGTTTTTT.

This clone was counted only a few times. The chain combines TRBV6-5 with TRBJ2-1; possibly TRBD2 for D (6 bases). The V end lost 8 bases, the J end lost 0 bases, and 8 bases lay between the germline ends. Germline V gives CDR1 MNHEY, CDR2 SVGAGI. The CDR3 has 13 amino acids. In DNA form, the CDR3 reads TGTGCCAGCGCGGGGAGCTCCTACAATGAGCAGTTCTTC. It is translated as CASAGSSYNEQFF.

Here the CDR3 reads CASSDMARGELFF. The CDR3 bases are TGTGCCAGCAGTGACATGGCTCGCGGGGAGCTGTTTTTT. V gene TRBV2 combines with J gene TRBJ2-2; D not certain. V lost 3 bases, J lost 7 bases, and 9 bases lay in between. The CDR3 extends over 13 amino acids. CDR1 and CDR2 (germline): SNHLY, FYNNEI.

A few counts support this clone. The V call is TRBV2, the J call TRBJ1-5; D is possibly TRBD1 (5 bases). This CDR3 comprises 12 residues. V lost 6 bases, J lost 9 bases, and 12 bases lay in between. Germline assignment: CDR1 SNHLY and CDR2 FYNNEI. For the CDR3, the DNA is TGTGCCAGCAGACCCGGGGGAGGGCCCCAGCATTTT. Protein product: CASRPGGGPQHF.

The CDR3: CASSFWGLSSNEITDTQYF. The CDR3 DNA reads as TGTGCCAGCAGCTTCTGGGGACTTTCAAGCAACGAAATCACAGATACGCAGTATTTT. This sequence joins TRBV7-6 and TRBJ2-3, with D possibly TRBD2 on 6 matching bases. The CDR3 runs 19 residues. Deletions cut 3 bases from V and 2 bases from J, with 24 bases between. Germline CDR1 SGHVS, CDR2 FNYEAQ.

The rearrangement joins TRBV7-2 to TRBJ2-1; a possible D gene is TRBD2 (5 bases). V lost 1 base to trimming and J lost 6 bases, with 10 bases between them. This CDR3 is 14 amino acids long. CDR1 and CDR2 from the germline V gene are SGHTA and FQGNSA. The CDR3 DNA is TGTGCCAGCAGCTTAGACCGGAGGTCCAATGAGCAGTTCTTC. The encoded protein is CASSLDRRSNEQFF.

This clone was observed once. The rearrangement links TRBV9 to TRBJ1-2; unclear D gene. The CDR3 spans 18 residues. V gave up 1 base and J gave up 8 bases, with 27 bases separating them. CDR1 and CDR2 from the germline V gene are SGDLS and YYNGEE. The DNA for the CDR3 is TGTGCCAGCAGCGTACTCCCGGATTGGGGAGATCTAAGGAGGGGCTACACCTTC. Amino acids: CASSVLPDWGDLRRGYTF. Full variable domain (missing parts from reference TRBV9 and TRBJ1-2): DSGVTQTPKHLITATGQRVTLRCSPRSGDLSVYWYQQSLDQGLQFLIQYYNGEERAKGNILERFSAQQFPDLHSELNLSSLELGDSALYFCASSVLPDWGDLRRGYTFGSGTRLTVV.

CDR3 in amino acids: CASSGEGTSGFPADTQYF. Written as DNA, the CDR3 is TGTGCCAGCAGCGGGGAAGGGACTAGCGGATTTCCGGCAGATACGCAGTATTTT. V gene TRBV7-2 combines with J gene TRBJ2-3; TRBD2 matches at 11 bases. Germline CDR1 and CDR2: SGHTA and FQGNSA. The CDR3 contains 18 residues. V was clipped by 5 bases and J by 4 bases; unmatched bases: 14.

The V call is TRBV27, the J call TRBJ1-4; TRBD1 is a possible D gene (5 bases). This CDR3 region has 17 residues. The V gene lost 2 bases and the J gene lost 3 bases, with 16 bases spanning the gap. The germline gives CDR1 MNHEY, CDR2 SMNVEV (reference sequence). This chain's CDR3 is CASSLRGSGDANEKLFF. CDR3 in DNA: TGTGCCAGCAGTTTAAGGGGATCCGGAGACGCTAATGAAAAACTGTTTTTT. The whole variable domain, remainder taken from reference TRBV27 and TRBJ1-4, is EAQVTQNPRYLITVTGKKLTVTCSQNMNHEYMSWYRQDPGLGLRQIYYSMNVEVTDKGDVPEGYKVSRKEKRNFPLILESPSPNQTSLYFCASSLRGSGDANEKLFFGSGTQLSVL.